The present T cell receptor beta chain was sequenced within a study of blood T cell repertoires in COVID-19. For the study at large: Sample material is recorded as cDNA or gDNA derived from T cells, B-cell-depleted T cells, or PBMCs.

No more than 2 weeks before study entry, exposed participants had met a case of COVID-19. Authors' analysis steps: Amplification of reference gene primers provided the estimated nucleated cell counts. TCRdb's copy holds only in-frame clones and misses some; the assay was immunoSEQ multiplex PCR. V, J and clone size derive from that table, while D and trimming were established from the DNA sequence. The repertoire consists of roughly 200,000 clones, with 70% to 90% occurring once and the leading ten covering around 4.5%. The V gene lost 0 bases and the J gene lost 4 bases, with 15 bases spanning the gap. This CDR3 is built from 16 residues. Germline V gene data show CDR1 as MNHEY and CDR2 as SMNVEV (reference sequence).

Specimen: PBMCs or T cells enriched from blood (not recorded which). The J gene is TRBJ1-1, the V gene TRBV27; tentative D call: TRBD1 (5 bases). This TCR was recovered from a woman aged 25 to 39 who had been exposed to COVID-19. CDR3 protein: CASSLSIDSFRTEAFF. The CDR3 DNA reads TGTGCCAGCAGTTTATCGATTGACAGCTTTCGCACTGAAGCTTTCTTT.